This T cell receptor (beta chain) was profiled in a study of blood T cell repertoires in COVID-19. Overall study: Material from acute and convalescent COVID-19 was sourced from the United States, Italy and Spain.

Trimming removed 3 bases from V and 5 bases from J, with 10 bases in between. The germline V gene encodes CDR1 MNHEY and CDR2 SMNVEV (reference sequence). CDR3 length: 13 amino acids. A few counts support this clone. The method was immunoSEQ multiplex PCR; TCRdb's version includes in-frame clones alone and lacks a portion of them. The sample holds under 170,000 clones, roughly 90% seen once. The sequence was collected from a woman in her fifties or sixties with active or convalescent COVID-19. The specimen sequenced was peripheral blood. The J gene is TRBJ1-2, the V gene TRBV27, with D hard to call. The CDR3 nucleotides read TGTGCCAGCAGTTTCCCGACGGGGTATGGCTACACCTTC. It codes for CASSFPTGYGYTF.